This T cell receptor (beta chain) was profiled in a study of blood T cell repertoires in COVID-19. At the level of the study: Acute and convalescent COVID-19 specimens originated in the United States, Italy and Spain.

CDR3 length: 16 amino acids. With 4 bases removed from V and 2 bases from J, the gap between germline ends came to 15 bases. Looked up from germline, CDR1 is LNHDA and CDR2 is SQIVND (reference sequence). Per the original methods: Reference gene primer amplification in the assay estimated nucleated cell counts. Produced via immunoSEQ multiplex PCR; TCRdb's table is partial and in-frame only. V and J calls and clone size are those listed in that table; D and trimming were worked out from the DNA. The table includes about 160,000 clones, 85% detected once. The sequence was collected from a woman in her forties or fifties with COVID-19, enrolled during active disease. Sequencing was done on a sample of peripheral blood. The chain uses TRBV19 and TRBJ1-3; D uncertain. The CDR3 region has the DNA TGTGCCAGTAGTACAACCCACGCGGAGACTGGAAACACCATATATTTT. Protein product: CASSTTHAETGNTIYF. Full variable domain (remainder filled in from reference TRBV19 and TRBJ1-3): DGGITQSPKYLFRKEGQNVTLSCEQNLNHDAMYWYRQDPGQGLRLIYYSQIVNDFQKGDIAEGYSVSREKKESFPLTVTSAQKNPTAFYLCASSTTHAETGNTIYFGEGSWLTVV.